Listed below are T cell receptor beta chains from one sample, sequenced in a study of CD8+ T cells in alopecia areata. Sequencing used immunoSEQ multiplex PCR; TCRdb keeps in-frame clones, though not all of them. The sample gives roughly 120,000 clones, 53% of which show up once; roughly 0.5% is in the top ten. The sequenced sample was CD4+ T cells sorted from blood, obtained at week 4, from a patient treated with tofacitinib. These receptors all come from a human donor with alopecia areata. Both conserved end residues are part of each CDR3. The D gene is left open where the match is weak. Some rows have no size entry. The others give once, few or many, or a class for an expanded clone.

clone_size j_call v_call d_call cdr3_aa cdr3_nt
. TRBJ1-1 TRBV18 . CASSPVAWNTEAFF TGTGCCAGCTCACCGGTAGCGTGGAACACTGAAGCTTTCTTT
. TRBJ1-5 TRBV2 . CASRRINQPQHF TGTGCCAGCAGGAGGATCAATCAGCCCCAGCATTTT
. TRBJ2-1 TRBV29-1 TRBD2 CSVEGAGGTYNEQFF TGCAGCGTTGAAGGCGCGGGAGGGACCTACAATGAGCAGTTCTTC
. TRBJ1-5 TRBV9 . CASSGGDSNQPQHF TGTGCCAGCAGCGGGGGGGATAGCAATCAGCCCCAGCATTTT
. TRBJ2-7 TRBV25-1 . CASSELWYEQYF TGTGCCAGCAGTGAATTATGGTACGAGCAGTACTTC
. TRBJ1-5 TRBV30 TRBD1 CACSWTGGNQPQHF TGTGCCTGTTCTTGGACAGGGGGCAATCAGCCCCAGCATTTT
once TRBJ1-5 TRBV19 . CASRRADQPQHF TGTGCCAGTAGGAGGGCTGATCAGCCCCAGCATTTT
. TRBJ2-1 TRBV2 TRBD1 CASSGRGTTVPPVF TGTGCCAGCAGTGGCAGGGGGACAACTGTTCCCCCGGTCTTC
. TRBJ2-1 TRBV5-1 . CASSLEREQFF TGCGCCAGCAGCTTGGAGAGGGAGCAGTTCTTC
few TRBJ2-1 TRBV7-3 TRBD2 CASSKQAGVRDEQFF TGTGCCAGCAGCAAACAAGCGGGGGTTCGGGATGAGCAGTTCTTC
. TRBJ1-5 TRBV2 . CASKVRLNQPQHF TGTGCCAGCAAGGTGCGTCTCAATCAGCCCCAGCATTTT
once TRBJ2-1 TRBV25-1 . CASSVWGETEQFF TGTGCCAGCAGTGTATGGGGAGAGACTGAGCAGTTCTTC
few TRBJ1-1 TRBV7-2 . CASSKTGGMNTEAFF TGTGCCAGCAGCAAAACTGGGGGCATGAACACTGAAGCTTTCTTT
few TRBJ2-4 TRBV29-1 . CSVEEGSNIQYF TGCAGCGTTGAGGAGGGTTCGAACATTCAGTACTTC
. TRBJ2-2 TRBV11-3 . CASSWSPNTGELFF TGTGCCAGCAGTTGGAGTCCGAACACCGGGGAGCTGTTTTTT
. TRBJ1-1 TRBV28 . CASSSTGLGAFF TGTGCCAGCAGTTCGACTGGCCTCGGAGCTTTCTTT
. TRBJ2-7 TRBV5-1 . CASSLGLPPREQYF TGCGCCAGCAGCTTGGGGCTCCCTCCTAGGGAGCAGTACTTC
. TRBJ2-2 TRBV5-4 TRBD2 CASSLGASGNTGELFF TGTGCCAGCAGCTTGGGGGCTAGCGGAAACACCGGGGAGCTGTTTTTT
. TRBJ1-4 TRBV9 . CASSRRTGVEEKLFF TGTGCCAGCAGCCGTCGAACAGGCGTCGAAGAAAAACTGTTTTTT
. TRBJ2-6 TRBV19 TRBD1 CATKNDRGPSGANVLTF TGTGCCACCAAGAACGACAGGGGGCCGAGCGGGGCCAACGTCCTGACTTTC
. TRBJ2-3 TRBV19 . CASRNADFRDTQYF TGTGCCAGTAGGAATGCCGACTTCCGAGATACGCAGTATTTT
few TRBJ1-3 TRBV2 . CASSQQSFSGNTIYF TGTGCCAGCAGCCAACAGAGTTTCTCTGGAAACACCATATATTTT
. TRBJ2-4 TRBV25-1 . CASSEGPTGIQYF TGTGCCAGCAGTGAGGGACCGACGGGCATTCAGTACTTC